This T cell receptor (beta chain) was identified during a study of blood T cells in healthy people across ages (dated by TCRdb to the mid-2010s). For context, the study as a whole: Template switching captured roughly one uniquely barcoded TCR beta cDNA molecule per two T cells in model experiments. To avoid experimental bias, donors of different ages were spread randomly across the sequencing lanes. The study measured age-related changes in TCR beta repertoire diversity using deep sequencing normalized with unique cDNA molecular identifiers. The donors were divided into four age groups: young (average around 17 years), middle-aged (about 39), aged (under 70) and long-lived (roughly 86). The study analyzed two additional independent replicas of 1 million unique cDNA reads from the same blood draw for two donors, one aged 18 to 29 and one aged 80 or older.

Libraries came from 5' RACE. Sequencing used an Illumina HiSeq 2500. The second PCR ran for about 7 to 11 cycles and used a J-beta primer mix along with a sample-barcoded 5' primer. A template-switch 5' adaptor carrying 12 random nucleotides introduced a unique molecular identifier onto each TCR beta cDNA molecule. Each sample yielded at least 3 million CDR3-containing paired-end reads. First-strand cDNA was synthesized from all RNA with the Mint cDNA synthesis kit, primed by a TRBC-specific oligonucleotide. Following uracil-DNA glycosylase treatment, all cDNA underwent a first 18-cycle PCR with the universal primers M1SS and BC2_uni_R. Under the source paper's analysis protocol: Normalization of each sample was performed by random selection of 1 million high-quality reads, each carrying a distinct molecular identifier. Reads sharing molecular identifiers were discarded rather than binned into consensus sequences. MiTCR, set to a Q25 quality threshold and the strictest error-elimination algorithm, was used for CDR3 identification, clonotype clustering and error correction. A nonparametric unseen species model using Euler transformation provided a lower-bound estimate of total TCR beta diversity. TCRdb passed the public sequencing reads through fastp at Q25 and MiXCR, retaining productive beta sequences. Each record represents a unique CDR3 protein, reported with the most common genes and DNA among its rows. The V and J calls and clone size come from TCRdb's table, not from the authors' own analysis. The sample data list about 1.8 million distinct CDR3 sequences, and roughly 50% of these were observed just once. The ten largest make up less than 2.5% of the sample.

The study at large found these results: The percentage of naive T cells measured by flow cytometry correlated strongly with observed TCR beta diversity. The CMV infection status of donors was not known, potentially confounding age-related changes in expanded clonotypes. Conclusive comparison of naive and antigen-experienced compartments was prevented by the profiling of bulk unsorted PBMCs. Estimates of total diversity from one million sequenced T cells were regarded as lower bounds and underestimates. Compared with the aged group, more naive CD4+ T cells, fewer expanded clones and increased TCR diversity were shown by the long-lived group, suggesting age selection. As age increased, observed TCR beta diversity per million T cells dropped in a roughly linear way, and a significant reduction was already evident by age about 36.

Via the germline V gene (reference sequence), CDR1 is DFQATT and CDR2 SNEGSKA. V drops 1 base and J drops 4 bases, leaving 7 bases in between. CDR3 length: 12 amino acids, cysteine to phenylalanine. This entry keeps only the CDR3 DNA: 36 bases, framed from base 1. A remark on this clonotype: Its antigen is still unknown. The input lacks base qualities; no much larger clone sits a single base away.

Systemically healthy Caucasian individuals from Russia, around 38 in total and aged roughly 6 to 100 years, were included as donors. Each donor gave approximately 10 milliliters of peripheral blood, collected into EDTA-treated Vacutainer tubes. Ficoll-Paque density-gradient centrifugation was used to isolate PBMCs, with at least 7 million obtained per sample. Trizol reagent was used to extract total RNA from the PBMCs, yielding at least 5.5 micrograms per sample. Naive CD45RAhigh/CD27high T cell percentages were measured by flow cytometry on a PBMC aliquot from every donor. The clonotype comes from a woman in her thirties or forties in good health. The sequence joins TRBV20-1 to TRBJ1-2; no D gene is confidently identified. The specimen sequenced was blood. The CDR3 region reads CSARGYIYGYTF. The nucleotides are TGCAGTGCTAGAGGGTACATCTATGGCTACACCTTC.